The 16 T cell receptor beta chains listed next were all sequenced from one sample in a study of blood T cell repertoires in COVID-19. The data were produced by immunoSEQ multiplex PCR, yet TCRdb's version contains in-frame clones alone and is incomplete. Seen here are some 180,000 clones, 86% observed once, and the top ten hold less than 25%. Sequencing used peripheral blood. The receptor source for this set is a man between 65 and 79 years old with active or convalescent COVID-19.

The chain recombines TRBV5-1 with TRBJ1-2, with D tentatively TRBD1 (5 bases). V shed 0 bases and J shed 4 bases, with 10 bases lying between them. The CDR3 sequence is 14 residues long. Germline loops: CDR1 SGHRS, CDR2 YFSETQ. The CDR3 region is CASSLVGGTYGYTF. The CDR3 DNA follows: TGCGCCAGCAGCTTGGTGGGGGGGACCTATGGCTACACCTTC.

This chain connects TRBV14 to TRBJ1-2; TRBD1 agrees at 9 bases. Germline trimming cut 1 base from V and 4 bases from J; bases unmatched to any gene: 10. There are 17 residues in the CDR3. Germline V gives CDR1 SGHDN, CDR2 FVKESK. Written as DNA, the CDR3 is TGTGCCAGCAGCCAAGGGAGCCGGGACAGGGTATCCTATGGCTACACCTTC. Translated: CASSQGSRDRVSYGYTF. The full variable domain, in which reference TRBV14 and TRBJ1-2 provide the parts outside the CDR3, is EAGVTQFPSHSVIEKGQTVTLRCDPISGHDNLYWYRRVMGKEIKFLLHFVKESKQDESGMPNNRFLAERTGGTYSTLKVQPAELEDSGVYFCASSQGSRDRVSYGYTFGSGTRLTVV.

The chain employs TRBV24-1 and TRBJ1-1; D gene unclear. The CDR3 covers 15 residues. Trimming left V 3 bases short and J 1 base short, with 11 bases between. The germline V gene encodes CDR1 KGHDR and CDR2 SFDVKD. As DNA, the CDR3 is TGTGCCACCAGTGATCCGAGGGTGGGGAACACTGAAGCTTTCTTT. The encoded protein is CATSDPRVGNTEAFF.

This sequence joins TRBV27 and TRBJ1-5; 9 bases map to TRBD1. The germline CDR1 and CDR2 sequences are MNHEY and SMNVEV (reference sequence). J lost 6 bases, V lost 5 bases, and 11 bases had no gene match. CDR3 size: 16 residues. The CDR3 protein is CASSRDRANLGQPQHF. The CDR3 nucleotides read TGTGCCAGCAGTCGGGACAGGGCTAACCTTGGTCAGCCCCAGCATTTT.

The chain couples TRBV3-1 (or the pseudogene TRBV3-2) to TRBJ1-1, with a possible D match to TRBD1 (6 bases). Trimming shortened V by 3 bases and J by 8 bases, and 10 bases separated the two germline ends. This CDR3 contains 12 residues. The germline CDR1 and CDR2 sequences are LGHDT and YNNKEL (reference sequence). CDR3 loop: CASSHAGQEAFF. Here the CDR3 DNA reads TGTGCCAGCAGCCATGCCGGACAGGAAGCTTTCTTT.

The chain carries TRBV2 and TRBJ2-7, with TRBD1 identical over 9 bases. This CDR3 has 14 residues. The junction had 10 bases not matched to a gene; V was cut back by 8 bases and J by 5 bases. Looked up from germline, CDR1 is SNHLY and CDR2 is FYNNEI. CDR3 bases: TGTGCCAGCGGGACAGGGCCTGGGATCGACGAGCAGTACTTC. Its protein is CASGTGPGIDEQYF. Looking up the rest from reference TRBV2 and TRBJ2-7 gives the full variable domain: EPEVTQTPSHQVTQMGQEVILRCVPISNHLYFYWYRQILGQKVEFLVSFYNNEISEKSEIFDDQFSVERPDGSNFTLKIRSTKLEDSAMYFCASGTGPGIDEQYFGPGTRLTVT.

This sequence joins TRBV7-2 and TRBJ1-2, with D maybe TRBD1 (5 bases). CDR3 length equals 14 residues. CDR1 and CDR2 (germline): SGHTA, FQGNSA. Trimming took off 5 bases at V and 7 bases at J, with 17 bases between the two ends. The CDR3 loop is CASSPRVGVPGYTF. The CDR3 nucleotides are TGTGCCAGCAGCCCCCGAGTAGGGGTCCCTGGCTACACCTTC.

The CDR3 sequence is CAIRDNRGGPQHF. CDR3 in DNA: TGTGCCATCAGGGACAACAGGGGCGGGCCCCAGCATTTT. V usage is TRBV10-3 and J usage is TRBJ1-5; 7 bases agree with TRBD1. There are 13 residues in the CDR3. The J segment lost 9 bases and the V segment lost 6 bases, leaving 8 bases of the junction unmatched. Germline V gene lookup returns CDR1 ENHRY and CDR2 SYGVKD.

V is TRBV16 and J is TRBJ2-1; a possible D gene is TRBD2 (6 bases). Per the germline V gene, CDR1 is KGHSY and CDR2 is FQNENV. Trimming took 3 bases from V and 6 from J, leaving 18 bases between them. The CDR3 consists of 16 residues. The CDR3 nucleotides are TGTGCCAGCAGCCAGCTTAGACTAGGGCGGGGCAATGAGCAGTTCTTC. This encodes CASSQLRLGRGNEQFF.

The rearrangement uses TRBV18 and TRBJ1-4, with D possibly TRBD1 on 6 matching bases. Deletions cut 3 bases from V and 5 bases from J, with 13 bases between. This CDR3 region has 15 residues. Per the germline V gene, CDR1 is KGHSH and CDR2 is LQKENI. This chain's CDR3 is CASSPGQWGNEKLFF. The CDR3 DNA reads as TGTGCCAGCTCACCCGGACAGTGGGGAAATGAAAAACTGTTTTTT. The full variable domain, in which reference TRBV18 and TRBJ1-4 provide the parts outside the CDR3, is NAGVMQNPRHLVRRRGQEARLRCSPMKGHSHVYWYRQLPEEGLKFMVYLQKENIIDESGMPKERFSAEFPKEGPSILRIQQVVRGDSAAYFCASSPGQWGNEKLFFGSGTQLSVL.

The CDR3: CATRGPRGGKYEQYF. The CDR3, as DNA: TGTGCCACCCGCGGGCCACGAGGAGGGAAATACGAGCAGTACTTC. The chain links TRBV15 to TRBJ2-7; maybe TRBD2 (6 bases). CDR3 length: 15 amino acids. Germline CDR1 LNHNV, CDR2 YYDKDF (reference sequence). Trimming left V 8 bases short and J 4 bases short, with 21 bases between.

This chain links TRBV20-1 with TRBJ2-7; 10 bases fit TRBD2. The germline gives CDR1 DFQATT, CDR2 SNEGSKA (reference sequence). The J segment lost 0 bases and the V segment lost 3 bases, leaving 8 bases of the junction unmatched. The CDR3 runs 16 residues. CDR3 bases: TGCAGTGCTAGTGCTAGCGGGGGTCCCTTCTCCTACGAGCAGTACTTC. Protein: CSASASGGPFSYEQYF.

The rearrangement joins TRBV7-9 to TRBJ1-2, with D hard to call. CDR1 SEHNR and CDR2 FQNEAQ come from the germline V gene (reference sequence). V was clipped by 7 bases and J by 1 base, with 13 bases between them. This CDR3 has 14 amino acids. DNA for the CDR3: TGTGCCAGCACCGAAGGCGGCATTAACTATGGCTACACCTTC. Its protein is CASTEGGINYGYTF.

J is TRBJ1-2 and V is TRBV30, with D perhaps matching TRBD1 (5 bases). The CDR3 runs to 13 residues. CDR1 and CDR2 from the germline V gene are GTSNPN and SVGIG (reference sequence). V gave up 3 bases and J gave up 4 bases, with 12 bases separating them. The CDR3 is CAWSGEGFYGYTF. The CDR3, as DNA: TGTGCCTGGAGCGGGGAGGGGTTCTATGGCTACACCTTC.

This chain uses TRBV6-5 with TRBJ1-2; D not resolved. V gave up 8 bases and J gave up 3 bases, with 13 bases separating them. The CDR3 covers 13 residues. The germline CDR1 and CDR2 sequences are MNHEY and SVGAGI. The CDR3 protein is CASRGLQDYGYTF. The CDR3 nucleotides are TGTGCCAGCCGAGGGCTTCAGGACTATGGCTACACCTTC.

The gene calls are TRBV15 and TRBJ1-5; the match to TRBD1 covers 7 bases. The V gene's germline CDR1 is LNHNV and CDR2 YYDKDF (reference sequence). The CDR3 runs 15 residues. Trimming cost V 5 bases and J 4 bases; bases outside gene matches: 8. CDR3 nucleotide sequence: TGTGCCACCAGCCCCAGTTTACAGGGGAATCAGCCCCAGCATTTT. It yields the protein CATSPSLQGNQPQHF.